The text below deals with one T cell receptor (beta chain). The antigen remains unidentified. The data stem from a study of T cell responses to AZD1222 COVID-19 vaccine. Study findings and constraints: It was only after the peak T cell response that any repertoires were sampled.

Assay: immunoSEQ multiplex PCR; the TCRdb copy retains only in-frame clones and omits some. The sample carries about 93,000 clones, approximately 92% recorded once. The clonotype was recovered from an adult who received the AZD1222 COVID-19 vaccine. The specimen was peripheral blood, collected 28 days after the second AZD1222 dose.

The CDR3 is CATSRDYQPQHF. The CDR3 coding sequence is TGTGCCACCAGCAGAGATTATCAGCCCCAGCATTTT. The chain couples TRBV15 to TRBJ1-5; D is undetermined. V was trimmed by 0 bases and J by 5 bases, leaving 2 bases between them. Germline V gives CDR1 LNHNV, CDR2 YYDKDF (reference sequence). This CDR3 spans 12 amino acids.